This T cell receptor (beta chain) came from a study of shared clonotypes between healthy human individuals (dated by TCRdb to 2018 to 2020). Describing the broader study: The cohort comprised two women and three men aged 18 to 49 years. For each donor, CD4 naive and CD4 memory were each run on three plates, CD8 naive on two plates, and CD8 memory on one plate. Blood TCR repertoires of about 5 healthy adults were deeply sequenced to estimate repertoire size and the extent of clonotype sharing between individuals. Different laboratories and diverse techniques were used to prepare libraries and sequence TCR repertoires, to increase sequencing depth and limit assay-specific biases. Between about 0.8 and 8.9 billion PBMCs per donor were obtained by leukapheresis.

From V the trimming removes 8 bases and from J it removes 6 bases, while the gene matches leave 10 bases of the junction unaccounted for. The cysteine opens and the phenylalanine closes a CDR3 of 15 amino acids. The kept DNA is CDR3 alone, 45 bases in frame from the first base. In the germline V gene, CDR1 corresponds to SGHTA and CDR2 to FQGTGA. The donors were healthy, HIV-negative adults with no recently reported acute infections or vaccinations. Only Caucasian adults living in Nashville, Tennessee, USA were represented among the donors. CD4+ T cells were enriched through magnetic negative selection, after which naive cells were positively selected on CD45RA and the remaining negative fraction served as the memory subset. After blood collection by leukapheresis, PBMCs were isolated using Ficoll-Histopaque density gradient centrifugation and then cryopreserved in the vapor phase of liquid nitrogen. Analytical flow cytometry was used to check the purity and quantity of each magnetically sorted T cell population. Each sorted fraction had its genomic DNA isolated and then quantified by UV absorbance on a Nanodrop 2000c.

Overall study results and their limits: Rarefaction of sorted-subset datasets indicated incomplete sequencing despite the large sequencing depth. Naive subsets generally had larger estimated clonotype richness than memory subsets did. Because the study included a small number of donors, the genetic and exposure-history diversity represented was limited. Compared with non-shared clonotypes, the clonotypes found in all four sorted-subset donors had higher generation probabilities. Pairwise subsampling led to the expectation that sequencing depth would affect the degree of clonotype sharing among donors. Sampling was restricted to blood, and TCR repertoires in tissue are likely to differ from TCR repertoires in blood. Approximately 5% of naive CD4, roughly 3.6% of naive CD8, about 2.1% of memory CD4, and approximately 0.39% of memory CD8 clonotypes were shared across several donors.

Using the deep immunoSEQ assay, multiplex PCR amplified TCR CDR3 regions from genomic DNA. For each cell subset, the extracted genomic DNA was distributed evenly across all wells of several immunoSEQ 96-well plates, and each plate served as one replicate. For sorted subsets, 200 to 250 ng of genomic DNA, equivalent to some 30,000 T cell genomes, went into each replicate PCR. Purified libraries were measured with a Qubit 3.0 fluorometer, size-checked on a Bioanalyzer 2100, and measured again with the KAPA Library Quantification kit. A separate single-read 150-cycle Illumina NextSeq 550 flow cell was used to sequence each immunoSEQ 96-well plate. The original methods were these. Because the immunoSEQ output included only junctional sequences and no quality scores, the filtering could not be the same as the filtering used for full-length reads. Sequences were annotated with PyIR, a Python wrapper for IgBLAST v1.9, and V/J genes and CDR3 were assigned using IMGT germline references. Reads with weak V/J assignments (E-value above 1e-6), missing CDR3, stop codons, out-of-frame junctions, or ambiguous translated residues were removed. V3J clonotypes were defined as sequences sharing the same inferred V gene, J gene, and CDR3 amino acid sequence. The percentage overlap between two repertoires was calculated by dividing the number of shared unique clonotypes by the size of the smaller repertoire. Three approaches were used to assess repertoire richness: RTK rarefaction, the Chao1 estimator, and Recon v2.1 estimates of unobserved clonotypes. OLGA was used to compute generation probabilities for all TCRbeta clonotypes that the gDNA method yielded from a handful of donors. TCRdb carries this immuneACCESS record with in-frame sequences only. Its versions omit some clonotypes, under half of them owing to an unresolved V gene in the studies checked, with the rest unexplained. That table supplies the V and J calls and clone size; D and trimming were determined from the DNA. The table for this sample lists about 610,000 clones; less than 98% of them were counted only once. 0.057% of the sample lies in the top ten.

As to this clone: This receptor's antigen is unknown. Base qualities were left out, and no much larger clone turns up one base away.

The chain links TRBV7-3 with TRBJ2-1; 10 central nucleotides agree with TRBD2. This clonotype originated in a woman aged 25 to 45 in good health. The sample comprised naive CD4+ T cells sorted from blood. This specimen's cell subset or site label, interpreted: CD45RA+ positively selected. The CDR3 protein: CASSTGTSDFNEQFF. The DNA sequence reads TGTGCCAGCTCTACCGGGACTAGCGATTTCAATGAGCAGTTCTTC.